This T cell receptor (beta chain) stems from a study of blood T cell repertoires in COVID-19. At the level of the study: The study drew acute and convalescent COVID-19 samples from the United States, Italy and Spain.

CDR3 length equals 13 residues. Germline CDR1 is SGHRS and CDR2 is YFSETQ. V lost 4 bases and J 7 bases, leaving 12 bases between the germline ends. This clone was found once. The data were produced by immunoSEQ multiplex PCR, yet TCRdb's version contains in-frame clones alone and is incomplete. The sample shows around 250,000 clones, 85% to 90% of them seen only once. The origin of this receptor is a woman between 70 and 85 years old with active or convalescent COVID-19. The material sequenced was peripheral blood. The chain links TRBV5-1 to TRBJ2-1, with D perhaps matching TRBD2 (6 bases). This CDR3 is CASSLSGDNEQFF. The CDR3 bases are TGCGCCAGCAGCCTCTCGGGGGATAATGAGCAGTTCTTC.